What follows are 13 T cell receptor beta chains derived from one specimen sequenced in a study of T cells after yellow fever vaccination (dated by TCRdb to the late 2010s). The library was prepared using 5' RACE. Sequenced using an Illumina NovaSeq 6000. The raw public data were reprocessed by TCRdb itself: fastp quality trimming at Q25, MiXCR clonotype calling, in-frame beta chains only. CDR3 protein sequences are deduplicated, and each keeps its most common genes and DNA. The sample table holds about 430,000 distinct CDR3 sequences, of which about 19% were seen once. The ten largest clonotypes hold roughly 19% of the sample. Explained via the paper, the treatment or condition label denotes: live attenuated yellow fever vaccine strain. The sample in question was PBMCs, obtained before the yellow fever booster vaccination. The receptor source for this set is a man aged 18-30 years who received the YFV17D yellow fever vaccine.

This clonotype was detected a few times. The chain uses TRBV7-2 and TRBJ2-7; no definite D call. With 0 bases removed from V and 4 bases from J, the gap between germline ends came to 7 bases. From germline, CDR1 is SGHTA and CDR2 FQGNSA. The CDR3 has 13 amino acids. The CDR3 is CASSLAPAYEQYV. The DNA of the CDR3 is TGTGCCAGCAGCTTAGCACCCGCTTACGAGCAGTACGTC.

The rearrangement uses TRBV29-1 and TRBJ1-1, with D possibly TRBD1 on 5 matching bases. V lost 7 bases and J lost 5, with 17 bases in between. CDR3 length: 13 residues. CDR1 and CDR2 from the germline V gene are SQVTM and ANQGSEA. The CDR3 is CSAERGIGTEAFF. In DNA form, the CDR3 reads TGCAGCGCCGAACGGGGGATCGGAACTGAAGCTTTCTTT.

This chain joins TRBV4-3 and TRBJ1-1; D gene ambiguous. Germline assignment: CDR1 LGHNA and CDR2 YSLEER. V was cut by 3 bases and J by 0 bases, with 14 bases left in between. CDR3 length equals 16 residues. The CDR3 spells CASSQAPDGMNTEAFF. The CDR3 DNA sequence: TGCGCCAGCAGCCAGGCCCCGGACGGAATGAACACTGAAGCTTTCTTT.

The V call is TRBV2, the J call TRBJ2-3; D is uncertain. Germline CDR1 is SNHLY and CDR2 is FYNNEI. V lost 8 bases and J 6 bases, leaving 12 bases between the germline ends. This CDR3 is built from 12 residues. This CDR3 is CASAPLGDTQYF. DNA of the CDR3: TGTGCCAGCGCACCTCTCGGGGATACGCAGTATTTT.

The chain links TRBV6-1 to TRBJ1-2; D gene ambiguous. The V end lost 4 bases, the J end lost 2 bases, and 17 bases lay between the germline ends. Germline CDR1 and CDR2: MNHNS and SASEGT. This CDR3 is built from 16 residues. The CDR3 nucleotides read TGTGCCAGCAGTGGATACGTCGGGGTCACGAACTATGGCTACACCTTC. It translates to CASSGYVGVTNYGYTF.

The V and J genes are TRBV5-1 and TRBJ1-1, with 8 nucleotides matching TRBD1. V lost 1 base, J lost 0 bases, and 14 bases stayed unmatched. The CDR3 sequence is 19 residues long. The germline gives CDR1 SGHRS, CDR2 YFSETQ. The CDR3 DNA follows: TGCGCCAGCAGCTTGTATGGCAGGGGGCGTGGGTTGGTGAACACTGAAGCTTTCTTT. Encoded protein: CASSLYGRGRGLVNTEAFF.

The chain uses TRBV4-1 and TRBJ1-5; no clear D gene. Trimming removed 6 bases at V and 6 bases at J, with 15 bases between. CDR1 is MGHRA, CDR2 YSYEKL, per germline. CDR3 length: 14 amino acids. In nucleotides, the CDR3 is TGCGCCAGCAGTGATGTCCAGTCGGGTCAGCCCCAGCATTTT. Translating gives CASSDVQSGQPQHF.

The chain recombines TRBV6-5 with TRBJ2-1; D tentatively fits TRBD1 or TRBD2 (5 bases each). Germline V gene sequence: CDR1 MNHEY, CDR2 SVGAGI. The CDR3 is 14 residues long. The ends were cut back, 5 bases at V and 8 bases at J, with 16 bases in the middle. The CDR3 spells CASSGRDAGDEQFF. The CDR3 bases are TGTGCCAGCAGTGGCCGGGACGCAGGCGATGAGCAGTTCTTC.

CDR3 residues: CATSDFRAGPQDTQYF. The CDR3 nucleotides read TGTGCCACCAGTGATTTTCGGGCAGGTCCACAAGATACGCAGTATTTT. The V and J genes are TRBV24-1 and TRBJ2-3; no definite D call. This CDR3 region has 16 residues. Germline V gene sequence: CDR1 KGHDR, CDR2 SFDVKD. Trimming pared 1 base from V and 5 bases from J, leaving 15 bases between.

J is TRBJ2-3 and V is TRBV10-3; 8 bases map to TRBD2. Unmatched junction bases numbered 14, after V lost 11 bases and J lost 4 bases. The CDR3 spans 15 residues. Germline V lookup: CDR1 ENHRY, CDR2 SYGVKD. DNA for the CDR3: TGTGCCGTGATGCCAGCGGGGGAATGGGCAGATACGCAGTATTTT. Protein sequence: CAVMPAGEWADTQYF.

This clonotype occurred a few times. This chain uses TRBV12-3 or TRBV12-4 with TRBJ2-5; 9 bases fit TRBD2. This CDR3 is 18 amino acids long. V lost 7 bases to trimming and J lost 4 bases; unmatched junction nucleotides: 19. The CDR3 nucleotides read TGTGCCAGCACTTGGAGTGCGGGGCGGGGGGGGCCGCGAGAGACCCAGTACTTC. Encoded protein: CASTWSAGRGGPRETQYF.

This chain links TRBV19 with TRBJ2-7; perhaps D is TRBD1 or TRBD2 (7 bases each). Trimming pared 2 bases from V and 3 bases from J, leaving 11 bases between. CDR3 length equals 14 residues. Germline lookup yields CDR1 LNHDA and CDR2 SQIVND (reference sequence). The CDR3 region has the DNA TGTGCCAGTAGTATACGGGGGGACAGCTACGAGCAGTACGTC. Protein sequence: CASSIRGDSYEQYV.

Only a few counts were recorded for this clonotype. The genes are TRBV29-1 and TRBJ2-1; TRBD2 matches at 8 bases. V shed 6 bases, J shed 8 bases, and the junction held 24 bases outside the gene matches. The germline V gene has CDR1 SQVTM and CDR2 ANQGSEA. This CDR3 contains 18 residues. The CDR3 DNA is TGCAGCGTCGCCCAAACCTGGCGGGGGGAACACCTACACGATGAGCAGTTCTTC. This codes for CSVAQTWRGEHLHDEQFF.